This T cell receptor (beta chain) was captured by sequencing in a study of blood T cell repertoires in COVID-19. Study summary: Donors in the United States, Italy and Spain gave samples during acute or convalescent COVID-19. PBMCs, B-cell-depleted T cells, or T cells were the source of the cDNA or gDNA that made up the material.

Germline lookup yields CDR1 SGHTS and CDR2 YDEGEE. V gave up 0 bases and J gave up 1 base; unmatched junction bases: 6. The CDR3 is made up of 18 amino acids. In the original processing: It was from reference gene primer amplification that nucleated cell counts were estimated. Assay used: immunoSEQ multiplex PCR; TCRdb lists only in-frame clones, some missing. Clonal size and the V and J genes are those of that table, whereas D and trimming came from the DNA. The sample consists of about 110,000 clones, 70% to 80% of them appearing once. Material for sequencing was peripheral blood. The chain uses TRBV5-8 and TRBJ2-5; 13 nucleotides agree with TRBD2. This sequence originates from a human donor with acute or convalescent COVID-19. The donor label of this sample is uncertain. The CDR3: CASSLGTSGGHFQETQYF. CDR3 in DNA: TGTGCCAGCAGCTTGGGGACTAGCGGGGGCCACTTCCAAGAGACCCAGTACTTC.